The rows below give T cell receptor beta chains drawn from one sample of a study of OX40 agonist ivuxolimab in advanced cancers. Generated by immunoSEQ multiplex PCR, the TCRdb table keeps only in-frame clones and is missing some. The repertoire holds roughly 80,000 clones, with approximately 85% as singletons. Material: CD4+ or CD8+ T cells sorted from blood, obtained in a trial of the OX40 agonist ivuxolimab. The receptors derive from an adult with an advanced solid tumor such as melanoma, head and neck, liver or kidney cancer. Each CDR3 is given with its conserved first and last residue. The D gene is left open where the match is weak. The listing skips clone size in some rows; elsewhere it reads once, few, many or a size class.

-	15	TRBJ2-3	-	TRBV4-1	TGCGCCAGCAGCGGGACACCTACTAGCACAGATACGCAGTATTTT	CASSGTPTSTDTQYF
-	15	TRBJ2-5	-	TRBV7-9	TGTGCCAGCAGCTTAGGGACCCTAGGAAGAGAGACCCAGTACTTC	CASSLGTLGRETQYF
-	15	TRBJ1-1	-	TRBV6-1	TGTGCCAGCAGTTCCCGACGGTTTATGAACACTGAAGCTTTCTTT	CASSSRRFMNTEAFF
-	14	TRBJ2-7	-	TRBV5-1	TGCGCCAGCAGCTTGGTTGCGGAGAGAGGGGAGCAGTACTTC	CASSLVAERGEQYF
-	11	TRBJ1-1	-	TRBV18	TGTGCCAGCTTAGCGAACACTGAAGCTTTCTTT	CASLANTEAFF
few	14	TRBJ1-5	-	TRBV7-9	TGTGCCAGCAGCCCCGGGCAGACAAATCAGCCCCAGCATTTT	CASSPGQTNQPQHF
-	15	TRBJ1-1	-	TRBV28	TGTGCCAGCAGTTTAGGGGGGCTTACGAACACTGAAGCTTTCTTT	CASSLGGLTNTEAFF
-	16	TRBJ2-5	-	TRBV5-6	TGTGCCAGCAGCCGAGACTCGGGACGTCTTACCGAGACCCAGTACTTC	CASSRDSGRLTETQYF
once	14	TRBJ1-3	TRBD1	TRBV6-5	TGTGCCAGCAGACCAGGGACAGGGTCGAACACCATATATTTT	CASRPGTGSNTIYF
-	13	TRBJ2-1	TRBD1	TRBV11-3	TGTGCCAGCAGCGCCGGACAGGGCAGTGAGCAGTTCTTC	CASSAGQGSEQFF
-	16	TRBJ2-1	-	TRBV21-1	TGTGCCAGCAGCAAAGGGTTGAGGGAGGGCTACAATGAGCAGTTCTTC	CASSKGLREGYNEQFF
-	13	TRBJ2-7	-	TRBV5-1	TGCGCCAGCAGAGGCAGGCTTGTCGACGAGCAGTACTTC	CASRGRLVDEQYF
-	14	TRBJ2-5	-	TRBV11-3	TGTGCCAGCAGCCCCAACGGGGCGGAAGAGACCCAGTACTTC	CASSPNGAEETQYF
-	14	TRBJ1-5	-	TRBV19	TGTGCCAGTAGTATTGTTTCAGGTAATCAGCCCCAGCATTTT	CASSIVSGNQPQHF
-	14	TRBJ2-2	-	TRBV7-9	TGTGCCAGCAGCTTCACACTTAACACCGGGGAGCTGTTTTTT	CASSFTLNTGELFF
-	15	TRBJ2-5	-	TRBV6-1	TGTGCCAGCAGCGTCCAGGGAGCGTACCAAGAGACCCAGTACTTC	CASSVQGAYQETQYF
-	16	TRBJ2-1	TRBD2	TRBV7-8	TGTGCCAGCAGCTTAGCCGGGACTAGCGGGATTAATGAGCAGTTCTTC	CASSLAGTSGINEQFF
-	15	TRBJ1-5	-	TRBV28	TGTGCCAGCAGTTTAATGCTAGGTAGCAATCAGCCCCAGCATTTT	CASSLMLGSNQPQHF
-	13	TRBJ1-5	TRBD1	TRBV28	TGTGCCCTCCAGGGACAGAGCGATCAGCCCCAGCATTTT	CALQGQSDQPQHF
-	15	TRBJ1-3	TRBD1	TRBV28	TGTGCCAGCAGTCCCTACAGGGGGGCCGGAAACACCATATATTTT	CASSPYRGAGNTIYF
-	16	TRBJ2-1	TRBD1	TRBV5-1	TGCGCCAGCAGCGCCGGGACAGGAGTCGGCTACAATGAGCAGTTCTTC	CASSAGTGVGYNEQFF
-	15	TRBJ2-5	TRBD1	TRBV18	TGTGCCAGCTCACCCATTGGACAGGGTAGTGGGACCCAGTACTTC	CASSPIGQGSGTQYF
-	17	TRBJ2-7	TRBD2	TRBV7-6	TGTGCCAGCAGCTTAGTTTTGCCCCAACTAGCGGGAGCCGAGCAGTACTTC	CASSLVLPQLAGAEQYF
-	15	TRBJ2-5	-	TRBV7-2	TGTGCCAGCAAAGGACAGCCAACTTTCCAAGAGACCCAGTACTTC	CASKGQPTFQETQYF
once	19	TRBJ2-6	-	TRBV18	TGTGCCAGCTCATTTTTGACCCCAGGAGGCGTTTCTGGGGCCAACGTCCTGACTTTC	CASSFLTPGGVSGANVLTF
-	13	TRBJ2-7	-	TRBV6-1	TGTGCCAGCATGGTGGAGATCTCCTACGAGCAGTACTTC	CASMVEISYEQYF
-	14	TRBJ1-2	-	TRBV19	TGTGCCAGTAGTATTGAGGGGACCTACTATGGCTACACCTTC	CASSIEGTYYGYTF
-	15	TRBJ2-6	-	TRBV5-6	TGTGCCAGCAGTCCCCCAGGTGGTGGGGCCAACGTCCTGACTTTC	CASSPPGGGANVLTF
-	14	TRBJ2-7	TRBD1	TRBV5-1	TGCGCCAGCGGGGACGGGACAGGTCCCTACGAGCAGTACTTC	CASGDGTGPYEQYF